The 12 T cell receptor beta chains reported below all come from one sample, sequenced in a study of blood T cell repertoires in COVID-19. The table came from immunoSEQ multiplex PCR; TCRdb's copy has only in-frame clones and leaves some out. The sample carries around 82,000 clones, about 88% recorded once. The material sequenced was peripheral blood. The origin of the receptors is a man aged 65 to 85 with active or convalescent COVID-19.

This clone appeared a single time. The chain has TRBV14 and TRBJ1-2; TRBD1 is a possible D gene (6 bases). V gave up 4 bases and J gave up 0 bases, with 15 bases separating them. The germline V gene has CDR1 SGHDN and CDR2 FVKESK. This CDR3 spans 16 amino acids. The CDR3 loop is CASSRWTEETNYGYTF. For the CDR3, the DNA is TGTGCCAGCAGCCGCTGGACAGAAGAGACTAACTATGGCTACACCTTC. The entire variable domain, with the rest obtained from reference TRBV14 and TRBJ1-2, is as follows: EAGVTQFPSHSVIEKGQTVTLRCDPISGHDNLYWYRRVMGKEIKFLLHFVKESKQDESGMPNNRFLAERTGGTYSTLKVQPAELEDSGVYFCASSRWTEETNYGYTFGSGTRLTVV.

For the CDR3, the DNA is TGTGCCAGCTCACCACCTGGACAGATTTACGAGCAGTACTTC. Encoded protein: CASSPPGQIYEQYF. This chain uses TRBV18 with TRBJ2-7; a possible D gene is TRBD1 (6 bases). The CDR3 has 14 amino acids. The germline V gene encodes CDR1 KGHSH and CDR2 LQKENI. V lost 0 bases, J lost 4 bases, and 10 bases lay in between.

The chain couples TRBV10-2 to TRBJ2-7, with 14 bases aligning to TRBD2. The V gene's germline CDR1 is WSHSY and CDR2 SAAADI. The CDR3 spans 17 residues. V lost 0 bases to trimming and J lost 4 bases; unmatched junction nucleotides: 5. The CDR3 loop reads CASSESLGLAGGYEQYF. CDR3 sequence (DNA): TGCGCCAGCAGTGAGTCCCTAGGACTAGCGGGGGGTTACGAGCAGTACTTC.

The chain carries TRBV5-1 and TRBJ2-7, with 7 bases lining up with TRBD1. Germline assignment: CDR1 SGHRS and CDR2 YFSETQ. The CDR3 runs to 13 residues. Losses at the gene ends were 4 bases for V and 9 bases for J; bases not matched to a gene: 10. The CDR3 sequence: CASSELQGMTQYF. For the CDR3, the DNA is TGCGCCAGCAGCGAACTACAGGGGATGACGCAGTACTTC. Drawing the rest from reference TRBV5-1 and TRBJ2-7, the complete variable domain is KAGVTQTPRYLIKTRGQQVTLSCSPISGHRSVSWYQQTPGQGLQFLFEYFSETQRNKGNFPGRFSGRQFSNSRSEMNVSTLELGDSALYLCASSELQGMTQYFGPGTRLTVT.

J is TRBJ1-6 and V is TRBV30; D is unresolved. CDR3 length equals 15 residues. With 2 bases removed from V and 7 bases from J, the gap between germline ends came to 15 bases. In germline, CDR1 is GTSNPN, CDR2 SVGIG (reference sequence). The CDR3 DNA reads as TGTGCCTGGAGTATAACTCCGGGAGGGAATTCACCCCTCCACTTT. It encodes CAWSITPGGNSPLHF.

This sequence joins TRBV5-1 and TRBJ2-1; 14 bases are shared with TRBD2. Unmatched junction bases numbered 3, after V lost 4 bases and J lost 3 bases. This CDR3 has 16 amino acids. The germline CDR1 and CDR2 sequences are SGHRS and YFSETQ. The CDR3 here is CASSHGLAGGYNEQFF. In nucleotides, the CDR3 is TGCGCCAGCAGCCACGGACTAGCGGGGGGCTACAATGAGCAGTTCTTC.

The genes are TRBV9 and TRBJ2-3, with TRBD1 matching over 9 bases. Looked up from germline, CDR1 is SGDLS and CDR2 is YYNGEE. The CDR3 has 16 amino acids. Trimming cost V 3 bases and J 2 bases; bases outside gene matches: 7. CDR3 sequence reads: CASSAMTGGVTDTQYF. CDR3 DNA sequence: TGTGCCAGCAGCGCCATGACAGGGGGAGTCACAGATACGCAGTATTTT.

The chain recombines TRBV10-1 with TRBJ2-3; 7 bases map to TRBD2. The germline V gene has CDR1 WNHNN and CDR2 SYGVQD (reference sequence). This CDR3 is 16 amino acids long. With 2 bases clipped from V and 4 bases from J, the junction kept 9 bases outside the gene matches. The CDR3 loop is CASSETSGSGADTQYF. In DNA, the CDR3 is TGCGCCAGCAGTGAGACCTCGGGGAGCGGGGCAGATACGCAGTATTTT.

In this sample, this clone turned up once. The V call is TRBV7-9, the J call TRBJ2-3, with D perhaps TRBD2 (6 bases). The V and J ends lost 5 bases and 1 base respectively, with 13 bases between them. The CDR3 totals 15 residues. The germline V gene has CDR1 SEHNR and CDR2 FQNEAQ (reference sequence). The chain's CDR3 is CASSKGTLGTDTQYF. CDR3 nucleotides: TGTGCCAGCAGCAAGGGGACTCTTGGCACAGATACGCAGTATTTT.

The V and J genes are TRBV5-1 and TRBJ1-1; D may be TRBD1 (5 bases). V gave up 0 bases and J gave up 2 bases, with 8 bases separating them. The CDR3 sequence is 14 residues long. From germline, CDR1 is SGHRS and CDR2 YFSETQ. The CDR3 region is CASSLEQANTEAFF. The CDR3, as DNA: TGCGCCAGCAGCTTGGAACAGGCTAACACTGAAGCTTTCTTT. The complete variable domain, with remaining parts taken from reference TRBV5-1 and TRBJ1-1, reads KAGVTQTPRYLIKTRGQQVTLSCSPISGHRSVSWYQQTPGQGLQFLFEYFSETQRNKGNFPGRFSGRQFSNSRSEMNVSTLELGDSALYLCASSLEQANTEAFFGQGTRLTVV.

V usage is TRBV28 and J usage is TRBJ2-7; D is ambiguous. Germline assignment: CDR1 MDHEN and CDR2 SYDVKM. This CDR3 has 12 amino acids. Trimming shortened V by 4 bases and J by 4 bases, and 8 bases separated the two germline ends. Written as DNA, the CDR3 is TGTGCCAGCAGTTCTAACGGGTACGAGCAGTACTTC. Translated, it gives CASSSNGYEQYF. Variable domain in full (rest from reference TRBV28 and TRBJ2-7): DVKVTQSSRYLVKRTGEKVFLECVQDMDHENMFWYRQDPGLGLRLIYFSYDVKMKEKGDIPEGYSVSREKKERFSLILESASTNQTSMYLCASSSNGYEQYFGPGTRLTVT.

The V gene is TRBV5-4, the J gene TRBJ2-5, with D perhaps matching TRBD1 (5 bases). Trimming took 0 bases from V and 2 from J, leaving 20 bases between them. The length of the CDR3 is 18 residues. CDR1 is SGHNT and CDR2 is YYREEE in the germline V gene (reference sequence). The DNA of the CDR3 is TGTGCCAGCAGCTTGGCCGCACTCGAACAGGTCCATCAAGAGACCCAGTACTTC. It encodes CASSLAALEQVHQETQYF.